This T cell receptor beta chain was profiled in a study of blood T cell repertoires in COVID-19. About the research overall: COVID-19 samples from acute and convalescent phases originated in the United States, Italy and Spain.

Original analysis: Using reference gene primer amplification, nucleated cell counts were estimated. The table came from immunoSEQ multiplex PCR; TCRdb's copy has only in-frame clones and leaves some out. That table furnishes V, J and clone size, whereas the DNA furnished D and trimming. The sample lists under 95,000 clones, 65% to 90% seen once, with around a tenth in the top ten. This TCR came from a man between 45 and 60 years old with COVID-19, enrolled during active disease. Sequenced: peripheral blood.

CDR3 in amino acids: CASRLTSGSYNEQFF. The CDR3 DNA follows: TGTGCCAGCAGGCTAACTAGCGGGAGCTACAATGAGCAGTTCTTC. The chain joins TRBV7-2 to TRBJ2-1; TRBD2 matches 11 bases. This CDR3 has 15 residues. V was pared by 6 bases and J by 3 bases, with 4 bases of the junction left unmatched. Germline V gene data show CDR1 as SGHTA and CDR2 as FQGNSA.